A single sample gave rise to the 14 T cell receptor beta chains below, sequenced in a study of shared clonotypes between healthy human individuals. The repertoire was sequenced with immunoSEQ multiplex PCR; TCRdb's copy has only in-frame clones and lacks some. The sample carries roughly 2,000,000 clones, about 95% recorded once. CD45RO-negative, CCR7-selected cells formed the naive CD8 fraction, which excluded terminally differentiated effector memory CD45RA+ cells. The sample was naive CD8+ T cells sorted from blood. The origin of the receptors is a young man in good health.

The CDR3 region has the DNA TGTGCCAGCAGCCCCGCGAGCGGGGAACTCACAGATACGCAGTATTTT. Its translation is CASSPASGELTDTQYF. The chain uses TRBV27 and TRBJ2-3; 7 bases match TRBD2. Germline assignment: CDR1 MNHEY and CDR2 SMNVEV (reference sequence). The junction had 11 bases not matched to a gene; V was cut back by 6 bases and J by 2 bases. CDR3 length equals 16 residues.

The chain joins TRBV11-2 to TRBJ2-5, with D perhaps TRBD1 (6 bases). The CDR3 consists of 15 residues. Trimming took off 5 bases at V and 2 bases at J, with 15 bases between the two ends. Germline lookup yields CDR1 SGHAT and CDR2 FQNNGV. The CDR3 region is CASSPLLGGQETQYF. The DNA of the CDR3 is TGTGCCAGCAGCCCCCTTTTAGGGGGACAAGAGACCCAGTACTTC.

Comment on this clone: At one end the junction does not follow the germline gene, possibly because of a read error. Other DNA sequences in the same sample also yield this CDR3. The CDR3 DNA reads as TGCGCCAGCAGCTTGGCCTGGGAAGGTAATTCACCCCTCCACTTC. Encoded protein: CASSLAWEGNSPLHF. The chain combines TRBV5-1 with TRBJ1-6; no definite D call. The CDR3 spans 15 residues. Germline loops: CDR1 SGHRS, CDR2 YFSETQ.

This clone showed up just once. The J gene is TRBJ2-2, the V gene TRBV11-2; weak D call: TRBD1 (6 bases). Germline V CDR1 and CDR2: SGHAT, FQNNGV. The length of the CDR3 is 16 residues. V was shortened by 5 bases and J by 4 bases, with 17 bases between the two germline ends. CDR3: CASSPGQLPGTGELFF. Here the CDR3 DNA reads TGTGCCAGCAGCCCCGGACAGTTGCCGGGCACCGGGGAGCTGTTTTTT.

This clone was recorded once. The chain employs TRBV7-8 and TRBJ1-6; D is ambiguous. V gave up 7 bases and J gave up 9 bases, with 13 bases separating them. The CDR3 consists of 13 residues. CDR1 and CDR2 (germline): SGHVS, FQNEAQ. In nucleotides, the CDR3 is TGTGCCAGCACCCAGTCCCTAGGTTCACCCCTCCACTTT. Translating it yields CASTQSLGSPLHF.

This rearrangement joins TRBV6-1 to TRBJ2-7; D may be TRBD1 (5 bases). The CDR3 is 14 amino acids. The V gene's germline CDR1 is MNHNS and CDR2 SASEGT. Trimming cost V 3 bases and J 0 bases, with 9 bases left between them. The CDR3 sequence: CASSERTTSYEQYF. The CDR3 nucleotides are TGTGCCAGCAGTGAGAGGACAACCTCCTACGAGCAGTACTTC.

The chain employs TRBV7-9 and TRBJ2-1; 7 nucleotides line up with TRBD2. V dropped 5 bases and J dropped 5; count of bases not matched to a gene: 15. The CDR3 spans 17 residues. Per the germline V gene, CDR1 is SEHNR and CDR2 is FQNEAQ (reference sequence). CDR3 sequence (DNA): TGTGCCAGCAGCCAAATACGGGGGGAGCGGAACGACAATGAGCAGTTCTTC. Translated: CASSQIRGERNDNEQFF.

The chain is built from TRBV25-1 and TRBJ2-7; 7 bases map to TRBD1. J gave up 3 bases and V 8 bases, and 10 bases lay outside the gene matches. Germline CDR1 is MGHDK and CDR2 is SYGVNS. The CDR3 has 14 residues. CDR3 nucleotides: TGTGCCAGCGCCGAAGGGGGCACGGACTACGAGCAGTACTTC. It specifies CASAEGGTDYEQYF.

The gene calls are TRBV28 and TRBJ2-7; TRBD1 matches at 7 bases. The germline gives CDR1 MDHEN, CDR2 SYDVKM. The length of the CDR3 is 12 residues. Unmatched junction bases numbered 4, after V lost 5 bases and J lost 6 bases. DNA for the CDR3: TGTGCCAGCAGTAGTAACAGGGGCGAGCAGTACTTC. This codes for CASSSNRGEQYF.

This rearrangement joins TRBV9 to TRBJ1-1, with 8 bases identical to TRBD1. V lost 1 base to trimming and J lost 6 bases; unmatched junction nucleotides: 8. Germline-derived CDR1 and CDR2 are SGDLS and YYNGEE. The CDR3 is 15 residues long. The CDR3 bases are TGTGCCAGCAGCGTATCAGGGGGCGTTTATGCTGAAGCTTTCTTT. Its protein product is CASSVSGGVYAEAFF.

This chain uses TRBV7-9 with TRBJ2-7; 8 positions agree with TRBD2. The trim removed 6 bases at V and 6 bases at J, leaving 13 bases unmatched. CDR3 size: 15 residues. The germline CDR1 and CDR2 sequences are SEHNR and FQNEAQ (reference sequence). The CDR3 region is CASSLSGVGPLEQYF. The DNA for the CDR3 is TGTGCCAGCAGTCTTAGCGGGGTAGGCCCACTCGAGCAGTACTTC.

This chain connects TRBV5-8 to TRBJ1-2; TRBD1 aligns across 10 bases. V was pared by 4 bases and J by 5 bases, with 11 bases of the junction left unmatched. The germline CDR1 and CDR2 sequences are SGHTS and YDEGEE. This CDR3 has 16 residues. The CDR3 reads CASSPGDWDRGYGYTF. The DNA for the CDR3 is TGTGCCAGCAGCCCCGGGGATTGGGACAGGGGATATGGCTACACCTTC.

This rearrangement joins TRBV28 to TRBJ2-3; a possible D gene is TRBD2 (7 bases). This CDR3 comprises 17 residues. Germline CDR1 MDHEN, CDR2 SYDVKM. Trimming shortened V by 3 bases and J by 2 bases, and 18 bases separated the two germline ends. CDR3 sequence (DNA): TGTGCCAGCAGTTTCCCCTTAAGGGGGGGGCCCACAGATACGCAGTATTTT. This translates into CASSFPLRGGPTDTQYF.

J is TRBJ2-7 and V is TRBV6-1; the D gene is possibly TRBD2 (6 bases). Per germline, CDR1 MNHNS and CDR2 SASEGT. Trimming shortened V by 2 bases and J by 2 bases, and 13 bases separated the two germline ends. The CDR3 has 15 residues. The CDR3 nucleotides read TGTGCCAGCAGTGAATCTGCCGGGGGAGCCTACGAGCAGTACTTC. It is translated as CASSESAGGAYEQYF.